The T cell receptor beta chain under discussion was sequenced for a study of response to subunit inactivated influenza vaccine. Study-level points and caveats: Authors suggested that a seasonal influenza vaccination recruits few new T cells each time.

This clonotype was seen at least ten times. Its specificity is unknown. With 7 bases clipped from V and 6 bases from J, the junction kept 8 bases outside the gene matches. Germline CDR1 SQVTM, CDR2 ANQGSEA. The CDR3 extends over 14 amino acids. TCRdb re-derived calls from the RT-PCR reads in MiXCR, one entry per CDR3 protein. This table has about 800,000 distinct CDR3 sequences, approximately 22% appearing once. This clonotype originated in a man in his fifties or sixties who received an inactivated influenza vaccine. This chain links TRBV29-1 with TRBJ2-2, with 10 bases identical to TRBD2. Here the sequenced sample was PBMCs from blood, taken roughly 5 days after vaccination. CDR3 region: CSAGLAEWAGELFF. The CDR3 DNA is TGCAGCGCAGGACTAGCGGAATGGGCCGGGGAGCTGTTTTTT.